This TCR beta chain is drawn from a study of TIL therapy for anti-PD-1-resistant metastatic lung cancer. Regarding time point: pre-treatment sample, taken before nivolumab and TIL therapy. This CDR3 comprises 18 residues. Losses at the gene ends were 5 bases for V and 3 bases for J; bases not matched to a gene: 17. From germline, CDR1 is PRHDT and CDR2 FYEKMQ (reference sequence). Sequencing used immunoSEQ v3. Clones were sequenced by immunoSEQ multiplex PCR, and TCRdb holds only the in-frame ones, with some missing. Of 16,000 or so clones listed, roughly 72% are singletons. The TCR comes from a person between 25 and 79 years old with non-small cell lung cancer. Sequences were derived from blood, sampled at baseline. This rearrangement joins TRBV13 to TRBJ2-5; TRBD2 matches at 8 bases. The CDR3 spells CASSPVFGAGAEKETQYF. CDR3 bases: TGTGCCAGCAGCCCCGTGTTTGGAGCGGGGGCTGAAAAAGAGACCCAGTACTTC.